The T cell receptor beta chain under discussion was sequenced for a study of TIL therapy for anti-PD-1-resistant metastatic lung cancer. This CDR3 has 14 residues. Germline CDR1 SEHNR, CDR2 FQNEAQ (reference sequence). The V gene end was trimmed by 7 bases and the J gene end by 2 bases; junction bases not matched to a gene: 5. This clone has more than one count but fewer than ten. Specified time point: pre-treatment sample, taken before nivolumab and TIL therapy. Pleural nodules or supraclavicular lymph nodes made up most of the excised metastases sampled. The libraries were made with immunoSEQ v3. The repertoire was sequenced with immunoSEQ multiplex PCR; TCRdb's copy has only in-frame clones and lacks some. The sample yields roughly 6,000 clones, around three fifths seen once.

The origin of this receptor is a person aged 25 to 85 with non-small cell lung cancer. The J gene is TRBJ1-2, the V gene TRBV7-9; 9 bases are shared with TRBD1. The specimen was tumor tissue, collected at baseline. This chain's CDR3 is CASISGTGNYGYTF. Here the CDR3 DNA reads TGTGCCAGCATAAGCGGGACAGGGAACTATGGCTACACCTTC.